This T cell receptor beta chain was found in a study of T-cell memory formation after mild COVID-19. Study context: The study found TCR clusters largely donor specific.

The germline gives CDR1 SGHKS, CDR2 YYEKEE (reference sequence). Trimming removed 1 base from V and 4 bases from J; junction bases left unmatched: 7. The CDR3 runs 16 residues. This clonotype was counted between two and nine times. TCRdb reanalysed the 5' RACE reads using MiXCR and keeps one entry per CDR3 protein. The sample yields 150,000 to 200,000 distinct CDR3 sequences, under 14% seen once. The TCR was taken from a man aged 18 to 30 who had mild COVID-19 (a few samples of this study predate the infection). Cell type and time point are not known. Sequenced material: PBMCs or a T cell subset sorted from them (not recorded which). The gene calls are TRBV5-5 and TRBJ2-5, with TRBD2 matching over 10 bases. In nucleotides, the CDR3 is TGTGCCAGCAGCTTGTCCAGCGGGGGGGCCGGAGAGACCCAGTACTTC. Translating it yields CASSLSSGGAGETQYF.